The 19 T cell receptor beta chains in this list originate from one sample, sequenced in a study of T cell responses to AZD1222 COVID-19 vaccine. Only in-frame clones appear in the TCRdb table, and some are missing; sequencing was by immunoSEQ multiplex PCR. This repertoire shows 150,000 to 200,000 clones, 90% found once; its top ten account for about 5.9%. The specimen comprised peripheral blood, sampled 28 days after the second AZD1222 dose. These receptors all stem from an adult who received the AZD1222 COVID-19 vaccine.

The rearrangement links TRBV7-2 to TRBJ1-2, with unresolved D. The V end was cut by 5 bases, the J end by 5 bases, with 9 bases between. The CDR3 loop spans 12 amino acids. The germline CDR1 and CDR2 sequences are SGHTA and FQGNSA. The CDR3 nucleotides read TGTGCCAGCAGCCCTGACGGATATGGCTACACCTTC. It yields the protein CASSPDGYGYTF. Filled out from reference TRBV7-2 and TRBJ1-2, the complete variable domain reads GAGVSQSPSNKVTEKGKDVELRCDPISGHTALYWYRQSLGQGLEFLIYFQGNSAPDKSGLPSDRFSAERTGGSVSTLTIQRTQQEDSAVYLCASSPDGYGYTFGSGTRLTVV.

The rearrangement links TRBV7-9 to TRBJ2-3; no clear D gene. The germline V and J ends were trimmed by 2 bases and 3 bases, with 9 bases remaining between them. CDR3 length: 14 amino acids. Germline V gives CDR1 SEHNR, CDR2 FQNEAQ (reference sequence). CDR3 bases: TGTGCCAGCAGCTTATCGGTGGGGACAGATACGCAGTATTTT. This sequence encodes CASSLSVGTDTQYF.

This chain uses TRBV10-3 with TRBJ1-3, with D possibly TRBD1 on 5 matching bases. Germline CDR1 and CDR2: ENHRY and SYGVKD. The CDR3 contains 15 residues. The V end was cut by 3 bases, the J end by 4 bases, with 13 bases between. The CDR3 loop reads CAISERTYEGNTIYF. The DNA of the CDR3 is TGTGCCATCAGTGAAAGGACATACGAAGGAAACACCATATATTTT.

A few counts support this clone. The rearrangement joins TRBV6-4 to TRBJ2-2; D remains ambiguous. Germline V gives CDR1 MRHNA, CDR2 SNTAGT. This CDR3 contains 16 residues. V was shortened by 4 bases and J by 0 bases, with 12 bases between the two germline ends. The CDR3 coding sequence is TGTGCCAGCAGTGCCAACGGTGGTCCGAACACCGGGGAGCTGTTTTTT. It is translated as CASSANGGPNTGELFF.

The rearrangement links TRBV3-1 (or the pseudogene TRBV3-2) to TRBJ1-2; D is undetermined. CDR3 size: 20 residues. Germline assignment: CDR1 LGHDT and CDR2 YNNKEL (reference sequence). Trimming cost V 2 bases and J 3 bases, with 28 bases left between them. The CDR3 loop reads CASSQLQAERHKTGDYGYTF. The CDR3 DNA sequence: TGTGCCAGCAGCCAACTCCAGGCTGAACGACACAAGACCGGGGACTATGGCTACACCTTC.

The J gene is TRBJ2-3, the V gene TRBV7-3, with D tentatively TRBD2 (7 bases). Germline assignment: CDR1 SGHTA and CDR2 FQGTGA. This CDR3 is 15 amino acids long. Trimming cost V 8 bases and J 7 bases, with 22 bases left between them. CDR3 protein: CASGRGPGGGNTQYF. CDR3 bases: TGTGCCAGCGGCAGGGGCCCCGGCGGGGGTAATACGCAGTATTTT.

The V and J genes are TRBV6-1 and TRBJ2-7; 11 bases line up with TRBD2. The CDR3 covers 17 residues. Germline V lookup: CDR1 MNHNS, CDR2 SASEGT. With V trimmed by 3 bases and J by 2 bases, 9 bases remained unmatched. The CDR3 DNA sequence: TGTGCCAGCAGTGAGGGTCTAACTAGCGGGAGCCCCTACGAGCAGTACTTC. Residues: CASSEGLTSGSPYEQYF.

The rearrangement joins TRBV27 to TRBJ2-5; TRBD2 matches at 16 bases. From germline, CDR1 is MNHEY and CDR2 SMNVEV (reference sequence). CDR3 length: 15 amino acids. Trimming at V came to 4 bases and at J to 5 bases, leaving 1 base not matched to a gene. The CDR3 sequence: CASSSGLAGGETQYF. DNA of the CDR3: TGTGCCAGCAGTTCGGGACTAGCGGGGGGGGAGACCCAGTACTTC.

This rearrangement joins TRBV28 to TRBJ1-6; weak D call: TRBD1 (5 bases). The CDR3 loop spans 14 amino acids. V was trimmed by 5 bases and J by 7 bases, leaving 12 bases between them. The germline V gene encodes CDR1 MDHEN and CDR2 SYDVKM. The CDR3 loop reads CASSPHGDNSPLHF. CDR3 in DNA: TGTGCCAGCAGTCCCCACGGGGACAATTCACCCCTCCACTTT.

This clone has a handful of counts. The chain combines TRBV6-1 with TRBJ1-5, with D uncertain. CDR1 MNHNS and CDR2 SASEGT come from the germline V gene. The V gene lost 1 base and the J gene lost 5 bases, with 12 bases spanning the gap. There are 15 residues in the CDR3. CDR3 sequence reads: CASSEVIRVHQPQHF. The CDR3 DNA follows: TGTGCCAGCAGTGAAGTGATTAGGGTGCATCAGCCCCAGCATTTT.

This clone has more than one count but fewer than ten. This sample also contains other DNA sequences that code for the same CDR3. The CDR3 region has the DNA TGTGCCAGCTCAACGGACAGGGGACGGTATGGCTACACCTTC. It is translated as CASSTDRGRYGYTF. The V gene is TRBV18, the J gene TRBJ1-2, with 9 bases fitting TRBD1. With 5 bases clipped from V and 5 bases from J, the junction kept 6 bases outside the gene matches. In germline, CDR1 is KGHSH, CDR2 LQKENI. The CDR3 loop spans 14 amino acids.

The chain links TRBV7-2 to TRBJ1-2; D possibly corresponds to TRBD1 (5 bases). The CDR3 is 14 amino acids. From germline, CDR1 is SGHTA and CDR2 FQGNSA. Trimming pared 1 base from V and 6 bases from J, leaving 12 bases between. For the CDR3, the DNA is TGTGCCAGCAGCTTAGGGTGGGGACGGAATGGCTACACCTTC. Protein product: CASSLGWGRNGYTF.

The chain joins TRBV5-4 to TRBJ2-5; D may be TRBD1 or TRBD2 (5 bases each). V dropped 2 bases and J dropped 1 base, with 12 bases sitting between them. The CDR3 covers 15 residues. Germline lookup yields CDR1 SGHNT and CDR2 YYREEE (reference sequence). In DNA form, the CDR3 reads TGTGCCAGCAGCTTTGATCCGGGACCCCAAGAGACCCAGTACTTC. Translation: CASSFDPGPQETQYF.

The chain carries TRBV7-9 and TRBJ2-1; 10 nucleotides match TRBD2. This CDR3 is built from 18 residues. The V gene end was trimmed by 5 bases and the J gene end by 1 base; junction bases not matched to a gene: 11. Per the germline V gene, CDR1 is SEHNR and CDR2 is FQNEAQ (reference sequence). The CDR3 nucleotides read TGTGCCAGCAGCGAAACTAGCGGGGCCTTCAATTCCTACAATGAGCAGTTCTTC. The encoded protein is CASSETSGAFNSYNEQFF.

The genes are TRBV19 and TRBJ2-2; 8 nucleotides match TRBD1. The CDR3 runs to 17 residues. Germline CDR1 and CDR2: LNHDA and SQIVND (reference sequence). Germline trimming cut 0 bases from V and 5 bases from J; bases unmatched to any gene: 8. The CDR3 region has the DNA TGTGCCAGTAGTATAGATCACGGACAGGGAAGGACCGGGGAGCTGTTTTTT. Its translation is CASSIDHGQGRTGELFF.

The chain combines TRBV28 with TRBJ2-7; 9 bases map to TRBD1. Germline CDR1 is MDHEN and CDR2 is SYDVKM. The CDR3 contains 15 residues. Trimming at V came to 5 bases and at J to 2 bases, leaving 7 bases not matched to a gene. CDR3 sequence: CASSPGQGFPYEQYF. CDR3 DNA: TGTGCCAGCAGTCCGGGACAGGGATTCCCCTACGAGCAGTACTTC. The full variable domain, completed using reference TRBV28 and TRBJ2-7, is DVKVTQSSRYLVKRTGEKVFLECVQDMDHENMFWYRQDPGLGLRLIYFSYDVKMKEKGDIPEGYSVSREKKERFSLILESASTNQTSMYLCASSPGQGFPYEQYFGPGTRLTVT.

The chain employs TRBV24-1 and TRBJ2-3; the D gene is possibly TRBD2 (6 bases). The CDR3 totals 18 residues. Per the germline V gene, CDR1 is KGHDR and CDR2 is SFDVKD. Trimming cost V 4 bases and J 1 base, with 20 bases left between them. This CDR3 reads CATSDPVGGARGTDTQYF. For the CDR3, the DNA is TGTGCCACCAGTGACCCGGTGGGCGGGGCGAGGGGCACAGATACGCAGTATTTT.

The rearrangement uses TRBV7-2 and TRBJ2-2; a possible D gene is TRBD1 (6 bases). Germline assignment: CDR1 SGHTA and CDR2 FQGNSA. V was pared by 3 bases and J by 6 bases, with 17 bases between. CDR3 size: 16 residues. CDR3 sequence (DNA): TGTGCCAGCAGCTTCGGCAGGGGAATAACTCCCGGGGAGCTGTTTTTT. The encoded protein is CASSFGRGITPGELFF.

J is TRBJ2-1 and V is TRBV12-5; 10 nucleotides line up with TRBD1. The V gene end was trimmed by 5 bases and the J gene end by 12 bases; junction bases not matched to a gene: 7. CDR1 and CDR2 (germline): LGHNT, FRNRAP. The length of the CDR3 is 13 residues. CDR3 region: CASGQGTGEWQFF. The CDR3 coding sequence is TGTGCTAGTGGTCAAGGGACAGGGGAATGGCAGTTCTTC.